The 27 T cell receptor beta chains listed next were all sequenced from one sample in a study of blood T cell repertoires in COVID-19. Only in-frame clones appear in the TCRdb table, and some are missing; sequencing was by immunoSEQ multiplex PCR. The table includes some 270,000 clones, 90% detected once. Sequencing input: peripheral blood. Every receptor here comes from a woman aged 60-75 years with COVID-19, enrolled during active disease.

This clone was seen only once. The rearrangement uses TRBV10-3 and TRBJ1-6; D uncertain. There are 13 residues in the CDR3. Trimming took off 2 bases at V and 6 bases at J, with 5 bases between the two ends. CDR1 and CDR2 from the germline V gene are ENHRY and SYGVKD. The CDR3 DNA sequence: TGTGCCATCAGTGAGGAGTTTAATTCACCCCTCCACTTT. Translating it yields CAISEEFNSPLHF.

The chain couples TRBV7-9 to TRBJ2-7; no reliable D call. The germline V gene encodes CDR1 SEHNR and CDR2 FQNEAQ (reference sequence). The V gene lost 5 bases and the J gene lost 6 bases, with 14 bases spanning the gap. The CDR3 is 13 amino acids. This CDR3 is CASSRDRGGEQYF. CDR3 DNA sequence: TGTGCCAGCAGCCGAGATCGAGGCGGCGAGCAGTACTTC.

The count of this clone is one. The V call is TRBV9, the J call TRBJ2-2; TRBD1 matches 7 bases. With V trimmed by 3 bases and J by 6 bases, 5 bases remained unmatched. The CDR3 totals 14 residues. Germline V gives CDR1 SGDLS, CDR2 YYNGEE. The CDR3 DNA follows: TGTGCCAGCAGCGCCGCTACAGGGGCCGGGGAGCTGTTTTTT. Protein sequence: CASSAATGAGELFF.

The chain recombines TRBV4-1 with TRBJ1-2; D not certain. The germline gives CDR1 MGHRA, CDR2 YSYEKL. The germline V and J ends were trimmed by 0 bases and 12 bases, with 26 bases remaining between them. This CDR3 has 17 residues. In nucleotides, the CDR3 is TGCGCCAGCAGCCAAGATGAGAGAGGGAGGATGTCTAACGAAAACACCTTC. It yields the protein CASSQDERGRMSNENTF.

The V and J genes are TRBV3-1 (or the pseudogene TRBV3-2) and TRBJ2-5; D possibly corresponds to TRBD2 (6 bases). V lost 6 bases and J lost 1, with 12 bases in between. Looked up from germline, CDR1 is LGHDT and CDR2 is YNNKEL (reference sequence). The CDR3 extends over 14 amino acids. CDR3 region: CASSEEGLQETQYF. DNA for the CDR3: TGTGCCAGCAGTGAGGAGGGGCTCCAAGAGACCCAGTACTTC.

The rearrangement uses TRBV10-3 and TRBJ1-2; D remains unclear. The CDR3 contains 13 residues. Per the germline V gene, CDR1 is ENHRY and CDR2 is SYGVKD. Deletions cut 7 bases from V and 3 bases from J, with 12 bases between. CDR3 bases: TGTGCCATCAATCCGGGCGGGGACTATGGCTACACCTTC. This gives the protein CAINPGGDYGYTF.

This chain uses TRBV5-6 with TRBJ1-1; 9 bases align to TRBD1. The length of the CDR3 is 15 residues. Unmatched junction bases numbered 8, after V lost 5 bases and J lost 3 bases. In germline, CDR1 is SGHDT, CDR2 YYEEEE. The CDR3 DNA reads TGTGCCAGCAGTCTACAGGGGGCTATGGACACTGAAGCTTTCTTT. Its protein is CASSLQGAMDTEAFF.

J is TRBJ1-5 and V is TRBV3-1 (or the pseudogene TRBV3-2); a possible D gene is TRBD1 (6 bases). Germline values: CDR1 LGHDT, CDR2 YNNKEL (reference sequence). This CDR3 region has 15 residues. V lost 3 bases to trimming and J lost 6 bases, with 15 bases between them. The CDR3 coding sequence is TGTGCCAGCAGCCATAGGGGGGGAACGGGTCAGCCCCAGCATTTT. Translated, it gives CASSHRGGTGQPQHF.

The V call is TRBV30, the J call TRBJ1-4; 7 bases are shared with TRBD1. The germline V gene encodes CDR1 GTSNPN and CDR2 SVGIG (reference sequence). J was trimmed by 6 bases and V by 3 bases; bases with no gene match: 7. This CDR3 comprises 14 residues. The CDR3 sequence: CAWSLTGDHEKLFF. The CDR3 DNA sequence: TGTGCCTGGAGCCTAACAGGGGACCATGAAAAACTGTTTTTT.

V is TRBV10-3 and J is TRBJ2-5, with D hard to call. The CDR3 has 13 residues. Trimming removed 3 bases at V and 2 bases at J, with 7 bases between. The germline gives CDR1 ENHRY, CDR2 SYGVKD. CDR3 nucleotide sequence: TGTGCCATCAGTGAAAATTCTCAAGAGACCCAGTACTTC. Its protein product is CAISENSQETQYF.

This chain joins TRBV19 and TRBJ2-3; a weak D match, TRBD1 (6 bases). V was shortened by 10 bases and J by 0 bases, with 11 bases between the two germline ends. The CDR3 is 13 residues long. CDR1 LNHDA and CDR2 SQIVND come from the germline V gene (reference sequence). The CDR3 loop is CATSGVSTDTQYF. CDR3 coding DNA: TGTGCCACCTCAGGGGTCAGCACAGATACGCAGTATTTT.

The chain joins TRBV10-1 to TRBJ2-7; 8 bases line up with TRBD1. Germline V lookup: CDR1 WNHNN, CDR2 SYGVQD (reference sequence). V lost 6 bases, J lost 6 bases, and 1 base stayed unmatched. This CDR3 has 11 amino acids. The CDR3 protein is CASSGQGEQYF. CDR3 DNA: TGCGCCAGCAGCGGACAGGGCGAGCAGTACTTC.

The chain employs TRBV30 and TRBJ1-5; 7 nucleotides match TRBD1. Germline loops: CDR1 GTSNPN, CDR2 SVGIG (reference sequence). V shed 4 bases and J 1 base; nucleotides not matched to a gene: 4. The CDR3 totals 14 residues. The CDR3 DNA follows: TGTGCCTGGAAACAACAGGGGAGCAATCAGCCCCAGCATTTT. Translation: CAWKQQGSNQPQHF.

The chain links TRBV5-6 to TRBJ1-6; TRBD1 matches at 7 bases. Per the germline V gene, CDR1 is SGHDT and CDR2 is YYEEEE. The CDR3 loop spans 14 amino acids. Unmatched junction bases numbered 1, after V lost 0 bases and J lost 7 bases. The CDR3 spells CASSLETGNSPLHF. The CDR3 DNA reads TGTGCCAGCAGCTTGGAGACAGGGAATTCACCCCTCCACTTT.

There are a few counts of this clone. In DNA, the CDR3 is TGTGCCAGCAGCATGGGACAACGCTATGGCTACACCTTC. Residues: CASSMGQRYGYTF. This chain joins TRBV2 and TRBJ1-2, with D possibly TRBD1 on 6 matching bases. Germline values: CDR1 SNHLY, CDR2 FYNNEI. V lost 6 bases, J lost 4 bases, and 12 bases lay in between. This CDR3 comprises 13 residues.

This clone was seen a single time. The chain employs TRBV30 and TRBJ2-2; 7 bases are a match to TRBD1. The trim removed 1 base at V and 1 base at J, leaving 3 bases unmatched. CDR1 GTSNPN and CDR2 SVGIG come from the germline V gene (reference sequence). The CDR3 sequence is 15 residues long. The CDR3 DNA reads as TGTGCCTGGAGTGGGGGACAGCGGAACACCGGGGAGCTGTTTTTT. This encodes CAWSGGQRNTGELFF.

This sequence joins TRBV7-2 and TRBJ2-1; 10 positions agree with TRBD2. V dropped 1 base and J dropped 0; count of bases not matched to a gene: 3. Germline CDR1 reads SGHTA; CDR2 reads FQGNSA. The CDR3 is made up of 17 amino acids. CDR3 bases: TGTGCCAGCAGCTTAGTTCCTAGCGGGGGCTCCTACAATGAGCAGTTCTTC. Its protein is CASSLVPSGGSYNEQFF.

V is TRBV4-1 and J is TRBJ2-3; 7 bases match TRBD1. The length of the CDR3 is 17 residues. Trimming cost V 1 base and J 2 bases; bases outside gene matches: 9. The germline V gene has CDR1 MGHRA and CDR2 YSYEKL. CDR3 protein: CASSQAVPGGNTDTQYF. CDR3 sequence (DNA): TGCGCCAGCAGCCAAGCGGTGCCAGGGGGTAACACAGATACGCAGTATTTT.

This rearrangement joins TRBV5-1 to TRBJ2-3; possible D gene TRBD1, 6 bases. The CDR3 is 15 amino acids. Germline lookup yields CDR1 SGHRS and CDR2 YFSETQ. With 4 bases removed from V and 0 bases from J, the gap between germline ends came to 12 bases. The CDR3 coding sequence is TGCGCCAGCAGCGTGGACAGCCCTAGCACAGATACGCAGTATTTT. This gives the protein CASSVDSPSTDTQYF.

This clone was recorded a few times. V is TRBV2 and J is TRBJ1-4; 8 nucleotides line up with TRBD1. The CDR3 length is 13 residues. The trim removed 8 bases at V and 5 bases at J, leaving 4 bases unmatched. Per germline, CDR1 SNHLY and CDR2 FYNNEI. Here the CDR3 reads CASSGTGNEKLFF. In nucleotides, the CDR3 is TGTGCCAGCTCCGGGACAGGAAATGAAAAACTGTTTTTT.

This sequence joins TRBV6-6 and TRBJ1-4, with D possibly matching TRBD1 (6 bases). Trimming took 0 bases from V and 8 from J, leaving 7 bases between them. In germline, CDR1 is MNHNY, CDR2 SVGAGI (reference sequence). The CDR3 consists of 13 residues. The CDR3 DNA follows: TGTGCCAGCAGTTACTCGACAGGCGAAAAACTGTTTTTT. It encodes CASSYSTGEKLFF.

The V and J genes are TRBV7-6 and TRBJ1-1, with 7 bases that match TRBD1. This CDR3 contains 12 residues. Germline loops: CDR1 SGHVS, CDR2 FNYEAQ. The ends lost 2 bases at V and 12 bases at J; junction bases unmatched: 6. The CDR3 loop is CASSLFRGKPFF. The CDR3 DNA is TGTGCCAGCAGCTTATTCAGGGGGAAACCTTTCTTT.

The J gene is TRBJ1-1, the V gene TRBV6-4; D is unclear. V was clipped by 2 bases and J by 6 bases, with 7 bases between them. Germline V gives CDR1 MRHNA, CDR2 SNTAGT. This CDR3 is 12 amino acids long. CDR3 nucleotides: TGTGCCAGCAGTGACAAACATCCTGAAGCTTTCTTT. It is translated as CASSDKHPEAFF.

CDR3 sequence (DNA): TGCGCCAGCAGCCACACAGGGATAACACCCCTCCACTTT. Encoded protein: CASSHTGITPLHF. The V call is TRBV4-3, the J call TRBJ1-6; TRBD1 is a possible D gene (6 bases). The CDR3 spans 13 residues. Trimming shortened V by 3 bases and J by 11 bases, and 11 bases separated the two germline ends. Germline V gene lookup returns CDR1 LGHNA and CDR2 YSLEER.

The chain links TRBV11-2 to TRBJ2-7; possibly TRBD1 for D (5 bases). The CDR3 loop spans 14 amino acids. From germline, CDR1 is SGHAT and CDR2 FQNNGV. V was trimmed by 2 bases and J by 7 bases, leaving 15 bases between them. The CDR3 nucleotides read TGTGCCAGCAGCTTAAACCCCCAGGGTTGGGAGCAGTACTTC. It yields the protein CASSLNPQGWEQYF.

The CDR3 DNA reads TGTGCCAGCAGTTCCCTAGGACAGGGAGACTATGGCTACACCTTC. It specifies CASSSLGQGDYGYTF. The chain is built from TRBV6-5 and TRBJ1-2; 8 bases line up with TRBD1. The V segment lost 4 bases and the J segment 3 bases; nucleotides outside the gene matches: 7. The CDR3 contains 15 residues. The germline CDR1 and CDR2 sequences are MNHEY and SVGAGI.

This chain links TRBV9 with TRBJ2-3, with TRBD2 matching 8 bases. This CDR3 spans 16 amino acids. Germline loops: CDR1 SGDLS, CDR2 YYNGEE. Trimming removed 0 bases from V and 1 base from J; junction bases left unmatched: 4. The CDR3 nucleotides are TGTGCCAGCAGCGTAGGGGTCGGGGGGGGCACAGATACGCAGTATTTT. It translates to CASSVGVGGGTDTQYF.